This T cell receptor (beta chain) was sequenced for a study of blood T cell repertoires in COVID-19. The table came from immunoSEQ multiplex PCR; TCRdb's copy has only in-frame clones and leaves some out. The top ten clones hold 9.8% of a sample with under 200,000 clones, about 85% of them seen once. The CDR3 loop spans 16 amino acids. The junction had 7 bases not matched to a gene; V was cut back by 2 bases and J by 3 bases. Germline CDR1 reads SGDLS; CDR2 reads YYNGEE. The source material was peripheral blood. The rearrangement joins TRBV9 to TRBJ2-2, with 7 bases aligning to TRBD1. The clonotype originates from a woman older than 75 with acute or convalescent COVID-19. CDR3: CASSVRQGEDTGELFF. CDR3 DNA sequence: TGTGCCAGCAGCGTCCGACAGGGAGAGGACACCGGGGAGCTGTTTTTT.